The 19 T cell receptor beta chains presented below share a single source sample, sequenced in a study of OX40 agonist ivuxolimab in advanced cancers. This table comes from immunoSEQ multiplex PCR, and its TCRdb copy is limited to in-frame clones, with some not included. Of more than 20,000 clones in the sample, about 89% are singletons; the top ten hold around 56%. The sample consisted of CD4+ or CD8+ T cells sorted from blood, taken in a trial of the OX40 agonist ivuxolimab. All receptors derive from an adult with an advanced solid tumor such as melanoma, head and neck, liver or kidney cancer.

DNA for the CDR3: TGTGCCAGCAGCTTAGTCCCAGGGGGCGCCGTACACTATGGCTACACCTTC. Translation gives CASSLVPGGAVHYGYTF. The chain uses TRBV11-2 and TRBJ1-2, with TRBD1 matching 8 bases. The CDR3 is 17 residues long. Germline CDR1 and CDR2: SGHAT and FQNNGV. V was pared by 1 base and J by 3 bases, with 10 bases of the junction left unmatched.

In DNA form, the CDR3 reads TGTGCCAGCAGCTTAGGGACAGGGTACTACGAGCAGTACTTC. Protein product: CASSLGTGYYEQYF. The V call is TRBV7-2, the J call TRBJ2-7; 8 bases align to TRBD1. The CDR3 extends over 14 amino acids. J gave up 3 bases and V 1 base, and 2 bases lay outside the gene matches. CDR1 SGHTA and CDR2 FQGNSA come from the germline V gene.

The chain couples TRBV10-1 to TRBJ2-7; D remains ambiguous. The V end lost 0 bases, the J end lost 0 bases, and 3 bases lay between the germline ends. The CDR3 consists of 13 residues. The V gene's germline CDR1 is WNHNN and CDR2 SYGVQD (reference sequence). This CDR3 reads CASSESYSYEQYF. The CDR3 DNA reads as TGCGCCAGCAGTGAGTCTTACTCCTACGAGCAGTACTTC.

The chain joins TRBV6-5 to TRBJ2-7; D remains ambiguous. The ends were cut back, 2 bases at V and 7 bases at J, with 6 bases in the middle. Germline CDR1 reads MNHEY; CDR2 reads SVGAGI. The CDR3 contains 11 residues. The CDR3: CASSYGPEQYF. The CDR3 coding sequence is TGTGCCAGCAGTTACGGACCGGAGCAGTACTTC.

This rearrangement joins TRBV23-1 to TRBJ1-2; 10 bases agree with TRBD1. TRBV23-1 is designated an ORF whose function remains uncertain. There are 16 residues in the CDR3. With 4 bases clipped from V and 6 bases from J, the junction kept 11 bases outside the gene matches. CDR3 amino acids: CASSLTRDRGWHGYTF. CDR3 in DNA: TGCGCCAGCAGTCTCACGCGGGACAGGGGATGGCATGGCTACACCTTC.

The V call is TRBV6-1, the J call TRBJ2-5; 7 bases match TRBD1. CDR3 length equals 15 residues. CDR1 is MNHNS and CDR2 is SASEGT in the germline V gene. V trimming: 4 bases; J trimming: 3 bases; junction bases outside the gene matches: 8. The CDR3 sequence: CASSVEQGQEETQYF. The CDR3 DNA follows: TGTGCCAGCAGTGTCGAACAGGGGCAAGAAGAGACCCAGTACTTC.

This clone has just one count. At one end, the junction sequence differs from germline, possibly due to a read error. V and J are TRBV27 and TRBJ2-3; D remains ambiguous. CDR1 and CDR2 (germline): MNHEY, SMNVEV (reference sequence). The CDR3 extends over 14 amino acids. CDR3 bases: TGTGCCAGCAGTTTATTCGGTAGCATAGATACGCAGTATTTT. Its protein is CASSLFGSIDTQYF.

This chain joins TRBV2 and TRBJ2-7; D possibly corresponds to TRBD1 (6 bases). The CDR3 runs 14 residues. Germline lookup yields CDR1 SNHLY and CDR2 FYNNEI. The germline V and J ends were trimmed by 11 bases and 4 bases, with 21 bases remaining between them. The CDR3 loop reads CAVITVGQPYEQYF. The CDR3 bases are TGTGCCGTTATCACCGTCGGACAGCCATACGAGCAGTACTTC.

The chain links TRBV4-2 to TRBJ1-3, with D unresolved. Deletions cut 0 bases from V and 0 bases from J, with 9 bases between. Germline values: CDR1 LGHNA, CDR2 YNFKEQ. The CDR3 loop spans 16 amino acids. This CDR3 is CASSQDYQSSGNTIYF. CDR3 nucleotide sequence: TGTGCCAGCAGCCAAGATTATCAGAGCTCTGGAAACACCATATATTTT.

The chain recombines TRBV27 with TRBJ2-3; weak D call: TRBD1 (5 bases). Germline V gene data show CDR1 as MNHEY and CDR2 as SMNVEV (reference sequence). This CDR3 has 15 amino acids. Trimming removed 5 bases at V and 0 bases at J, with 12 bases between. Here the CDR3 reads CASSAREFSTDTQYF. As DNA, the CDR3 is TGTGCCAGCAGTGCCAGGGAATTTAGCACAGATACGCAGTATTTT.

This chain uses TRBV5-5 with TRBJ2-1, with 7 bases fitting TRBD1. Germline V gene data show CDR1 as SGHKS and CDR2 as YYEKEE (reference sequence). The V and J ends lost 3 bases and 7 bases, in that order; junction bases with no gene match: 10. This CDR3 comprises 15 residues. CDR3 amino acids: CASSSGSRGRNEQFF. In DNA, the CDR3 is TGTGCCAGCAGCTCCGGGTCGAGGGGGCGAAATGAGCAGTTCTTC. Full variable domain (rest looked up from reference TRBV5-5 and TRBJ2-1): DAGVTQSPTHLIKTRGQQVTLRCSPISGHKSVSWYQQVLGQGPQFIFQYYEKEERGRGNFPDRFSARQFPNYSSELNVNALLLGDSALYLCASSSGSRGRNEQFFGPGTRLTVL.

Only one count was recorded for this clone. The chain recombines TRBV5-6 with TRBJ2-5; 10 positions agree with TRBD2. Trimming at V came to 3 bases and at J to 2 bases, leaving 7 bases not matched to a gene. The CDR3 sequence is 16 residues long. Per germline, CDR1 SGHDT and CDR2 YYEEEE. The CDR3 DNA sequence: TGTGCCAGCAGCTCTCTTCTAGCGGGGGCTCAAGAGACCCAGTACTTC. It yields the protein CASSSLLAGAQETQYF.

DNA for the CDR3: TGCAGCGTTGTGGGGACTCCCGACTACGAGCAGTACTTC. Translation: CSVVGTPDYEQYF. The chain employs TRBV29-1 and TRBJ2-7; a possible D gene is TRBD2 (6 bases). The germline CDR1 and CDR2 sequences are SQVTM and ANQGSEA. The CDR3 spans 13 residues. V lost 4 bases, J lost 3 bases, and 13 bases lay in between.

As for this clone: The junction shows a germline mismatch at one end, possibly a read error. V gene TRBV7-7 combines with J gene TRBJ2-7, with D possibly being TRBD1 or TRBD2 (5 bases each). Germline CDR1 reads SSHAT; CDR2 reads FNYEAQ (reference sequence). The CDR3 is 13 residues long. This chain's CDR3 is CASSIGTLYEQYF. CDR3 nucleotides: TGTGCTAGCAGCATAGGGACCCTATACGAGCAGTACTTC.

The chain links TRBV11-2 to TRBJ2-3, with 9 positions matching TRBD2. This CDR3 comprises 16 residues. V shed 5 bases and J 6 bases; nucleotides not matched to a gene: 12. CDR1 is SGHAT, CDR2 FQNNGV, per germline. The CDR3 coding sequence is TGTGCCAGCAGCCCCGGTGGGGCGGGGGGGCAGGATACGCAGTATTTT. It encodes CASSPGGAGGQDTQYF.

The chain combines TRBV7-2 with TRBJ1-2; D is ambiguous. The length of the CDR3 is 15 residues. Germline CDR1 and CDR2: SGHTA and FQGNSA. Trimming took 1 base from V and 5 from J, leaving 14 bases between them. The CDR3 DNA reads as TGTGCCAGCAGCTTAGAGGCAGGCGGGAGGTATGGCTACACCTTC. Residues: CASSLEAGGRYGYTF.

This clone was seen once. The chain has TRBV27 and TRBJ2-7; TRBD1 matches at 7 bases. V lost 0 bases to trimming and J lost 4 bases; unmatched junction nucleotides: 3. In germline, CDR1 is MNHEY, CDR2 SMNVEV (reference sequence). The CDR3 sequence is 14 residues long. CDR3 nucleotide sequence: TGTGCCAGCAGTTTATCAGGGGGCCCTTACGAGCAGTACTTC. Protein product: CASSLSGGPYEQYF.

CDR3 sequence reads: CASSLGGALGNQPQHF. The CDR3 nucleotides are TGTGCCAGCAGCTTGGGTGGAGCCCTGGGCAATCAGCCCCAGCATTTT. The chain has TRBV5-6 and TRBJ1-5; unclear D gene. The germline CDR1 and CDR2 sequences are SGHDT and YYEEEE. The germline V and J ends were trimmed by 0 bases and 2 bases, with 12 bases remaining between them. This CDR3 is 16 amino acids long.

V gene TRBV7-8 combines with J gene TRBJ2-1; no firm D call. Germline lookup yields CDR1 SGHVS and CDR2 FQNEAQ. This CDR3 is 16 amino acids long. The V end lost 5 bases, the J end lost 4 bases, and 18 bases lay between the germline ends. The CDR3 sequence is CASSMLSSSDYNEQFF. In DNA form, the CDR3 reads TGTGCCAGCAGCATGCTTTCTAGTAGTGATTACAATGAGCAGTTCTTC.